This T cell receptor (beta chain) was profiled in a study of T cell clonality in common variable immunodeficiency. Study conclusions and caveats: Fewer deletions and N-nucleotide insertions were reportedly seen in common variable immunodeficiency TCR beta sequences.

CVID and control samples used equivalent genomic DNA input. Sequencing used immunoSEQ multiplex PCR; TCRdb keeps in-frame clones, though not all of them. The table lists 17,000 or so clones, with no singletons. This clone was observed a handful of times. Its antigen is unknown. From the germline J gene comes the end of the CDR3, since the read stops 3 residues before it. V shed 3 bases and J shed 0 bases, with 22 bases lying between them. The CDR3 contains 19 residues. Germline V gene sequence: CDR1 KGHSH, CDR2 LQKENI. The chain recombines TRBV18 with TRBJ2-3; D perhaps matches TRBD2 (5 bases). The TCR comes from a human donor with common variable immunodeficiency. The sample taken for sequencing was peripheral blood mononuclear cells. CDR3 DNA (partial): TGTGCCAGCTCACCGTTGGACGGCATCGGGGTAGGGAGCACAGATACG. This encodes CASSPLDGIGVGSTDT. The entire CDR3 protein reads CASSPLDGIGVGSTDTQYF. Combining the CDR3 with reference TRBV18 and TRBJ2-3 gives the whole variable domain NAGVMQNPRHLVRRRGQEARLRCSPMKGHSHVYWYRQLPEEGLKFMVYLQKENIIDESGMPKERFSAEFPKEGPSILRIQQVVRGDSAAYFCASSPLDGIGVGSTDTQYFGPGTRLTVL.